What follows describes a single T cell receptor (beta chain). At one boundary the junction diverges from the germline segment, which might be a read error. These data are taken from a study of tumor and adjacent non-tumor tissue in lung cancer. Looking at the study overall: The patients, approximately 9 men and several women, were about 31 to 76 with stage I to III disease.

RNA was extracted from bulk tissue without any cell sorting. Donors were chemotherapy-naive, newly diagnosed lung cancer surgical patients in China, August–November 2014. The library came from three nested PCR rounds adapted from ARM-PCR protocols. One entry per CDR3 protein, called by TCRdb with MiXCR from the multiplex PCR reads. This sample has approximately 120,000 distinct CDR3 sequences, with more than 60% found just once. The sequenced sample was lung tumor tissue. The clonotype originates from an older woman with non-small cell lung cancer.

CDR3 in amino acids: CASSRQGDQSQHF. Here the CDR3 DNA reads TGTGCCAGCAGCAGACAGGGGGATCAGTCCCAGCATTTT. The chain is built from TRBV12-3 or TRBV12-4 and TRBJ1-5, with TRBD1 matching over 9 bases. The CDR3 spans 13 residues.